The rows below give T cell receptor beta chains drawn from one sample of a study of blood T cell repertoires in COVID-19. Using immunoSEQ multiplex PCR, the repertoire was profiled, and TCRdb retains in-frame clones only, with some absent. The sample includes a few hundred thousand clones, around 88% of them seen just once. The material sequenced was peripheral blood. The receptors here all came from a woman aged 60 to 75 with COVID-19, enrolled during active disease. The CDR3 runs from the conserved cysteine through the conserved F or W. A D gene is named only where the DNA matches it firmly. The size of a clone is reported for some rows only, either as once, few or many, or as a class for expanded clones.

J gene: TRBJ1-1; V gene: TRBV10-3; clone size: -; D gene: -; CDR3 DNA: TGTGCCATCAGGCCGAGTGGGCAGCTGAACACTGAAGCTTTCTTT; CDR3 protein: CAIRPSGQLNTEAFF
J gene: TRBJ2-3; V gene: TRBV6-1; clone size: -; D gene: TRBD2; CDR3 DNA: TGTGCCAGCAGTGTGCTAGCGGGGGGCAACACAGATACGCAGTATTTT; CDR3 protein: CASSVLAGGNTDTQYF
J gene: TRBJ1-1; V gene: TRBV11-2; clone size: -; D gene: TRBD1; CDR3 DNA: TGTGCCAGCAGCTTAGTCCAGGGGGCGTACACTGAAGCTTTCTTT; CDR3 protein: CASSLVQGAYTEAFF
J gene: TRBJ1-4; V gene: TRBV4-1; clone size: -; D gene: -; CDR3 DNA: TGCGCCAGCAGCCAGCGAGAAAAACTGTTTTTT; CDR3 protein: CASSQREKLFF
J gene: TRBJ1-2; V gene: TRBV3-1/TRBV3-2; clone size: once; D gene: TRBD1; CDR3 DNA: TGTGCCAGCAGCCAGCACTGGGACAGGGGCGAAAACTATGGCTACACCTTC; CDR3 protein: CASSQHWDRGENYGYTF
J gene: TRBJ1-2; V gene: TRBV19; clone size: -; D gene: -; CDR3 DNA: TGTGCCAGTAGTCTGCGAAGTTATGGCTACACCTTC; CDR3 protein: CASSLRSYGYTF
J gene: TRBJ2-5; V gene: TRBV7-2; clone size: -; D gene: TRBD1; CDR3 DNA: TGTGCCAGCAGCTCGTACAGGGGCCAAGAGACCCAGTACTTC; CDR3 protein: CASSSYRGQETQYF
J gene: TRBJ2-2; V gene: TRBV29-1; clone size: -; D gene: -; CDR3 DNA: TGCAGCGTTGGAGGGGGGGTAGGCGGGGAGCTGTTTTTT; CDR3 protein: CSVGGGVGGELFF
J gene: TRBJ2-7; V gene: TRBV18; clone size: -; D gene: -; CDR3 DNA: TGTGCCAGCTCACCGGACAGACAAGCGCGGGAGCAGTACTTC; CDR3 protein: CASSPDRQAREQYF
J gene: TRBJ1-5; V gene: TRBV7-2; clone size: -; D gene: -; CDR3 DNA: TGTGCCAGCAGCTTGGACTGGGGGGGGTCAAATCAGCCCCAGCATTTT; CDR3 protein: CASSLDWGGSNQPQHF
J gene: TRBJ2-3; V gene: TRBV7-2; clone size: -; D gene: TRBD2; CDR3 DNA: TGTGCCAGCAGCTCCTTAGCGGGGGGTCTATCTACGCAGTATTTT; CDR3 protein: CASSSLAGGLSTQYF
J gene: TRBJ1-1; V gene: TRBV6-6; clone size: once; D gene: TRBD1; CDR3 DNA: TGTGCCAGCATTGAGATACAGGGGGCTTTCTTT; CDR3 protein: CASIEIQGAFF
J gene: TRBJ1-5; V gene: TRBV6-2/TRBV6-3; clone size: -; D gene: -; CDR3 DNA: TGTGCCAGCAGTTACTCGATAGTACAGGGATCACAGCCCCAGCATTTT; CDR3 protein: CASSYSIVQGSQPQHF
J gene: TRBJ2-7; V gene: TRBV12-3/TRBV12-4; clone size: -; D gene: TRBD1; CDR3 DNA: TGTGCCAGCAGACCTCAGGGGGCAAGCGAGCAGTACTTC; CDR3 protein: CASRPQGASEQYF
J gene: TRBJ1-2; V gene: TRBV7-2; clone size: -; D gene: -; CDR3 DNA: TGTGCCAGCAGCCACCAAACTACACAGGGAAATGGCTACACCTTC; CDR3 protein: CASSHQTTQGNGYTF
J gene: TRBJ2-7; V gene: TRBV10-2; clone size: -; D gene: -; CDR3 DNA: TGCGCCAGCAGTGATGGCCAGCAGTACTTC; CDR3 protein: CASSDGQQYF
J gene: TRBJ2-7; V gene: TRBV4-1; clone size: -; D gene: -; CDR3 DNA: TGCGCCAGCAGCCGCCTTCTGATGAGCTCCTACGAGCAGTACTTC; CDR3 protein: CASSRLLMSSYEQYF
J gene: TRBJ2-7; V gene: TRBV5-4; clone size: -; D gene: -; CDR3 DNA: TGTGCCAGCAGCTTGTACTACGAGCAGTACTTC; CDR3 protein: CASSLYYEQYF
J gene: TRBJ2-5; V gene: TRBV2; clone size: -; D gene: -; CDR3 DNA: TGTGCCAGCAGTGCAGGGGCATCAGAGACCCAGTACTTC; CDR3 protein: CASSAGASETQYF
J gene: TRBJ2-7; V gene: TRBV10-3; clone size: -; D gene: -; CDR3 DNA: TGTGCCATCAGGGCCCCTTGGGGGCCTGAGAACGAGCAGTACTTC; CDR3 protein: CAIRAPWGPENEQYF
J gene: TRBJ2-5; V gene: TRBV12-2; clone size: -; D gene: -; CDR3 DNA: TGTGCAAGTCGCTTATGGGGACTAGCGGAACAGACCCAGTACTTC; CDR3 protein: CASRLWGLAEQTQYF
J gene: TRBJ2-2; V gene: TRBV11-3; clone size: -; D gene: TRBD1; CDR3 DNA: TGTGCCAGCAGATCCGGGACAGGGGTCGGGGAGCTGTTTTTT; CDR3 protein: CASRSGTGVGELFF
J gene: TRBJ1-3; V gene: TRBV27; clone size: -; D gene: -; CDR3 DNA: TGTGCCAGCAGTTTCCTAGGGAGTGGAAACACCATATATTTT; CDR3 protein: CASSFLGSGNTIYF
J gene: TRBJ2-1; V gene: TRBV2; clone size: -; D gene: -; CDR3 DNA: TGTGCCAGCAGTCTCAATGAGCAGTTCTTC; CDR3 protein: CASSLNEQFF
J gene: TRBJ2-3; V gene: TRBV11-2; clone size: -; D gene: TRBD2; CDR3 DNA: TGTGCCAGCAGTCCGACTAGCGGGGGGGCCGCGACGCAGTATTTT; CDR3 protein: CASSPTSGGAATQYF
J gene: TRBJ1-2; V gene: TRBV7-2; clone size: -; D gene: TRBD1; CDR3 DNA: TGTGCCAGCAGCTTAGCGGGTTTTTGGGCAGGGGGCCTTGGTGGCTACACCTTC; CDR3 protein: CASSLAGFWAGGLGGYTF
J gene: TRBJ2-7; V gene: TRBV2; clone size: -; D gene: TRBD2; CDR3 DNA: TGTGCCAGCGGACTAGCCTACGAGCAGTACTTC; CDR3 protein: CASGLAYEQYF
J gene: TRBJ2-2; V gene: TRBV9; clone size: -; D gene: -; CDR3 DNA: TGTGCCAGCAGCGTAGGGGGGCTCACCGGGGAGCTGTTTTTT; CDR3 protein: CASSVGGLTGELFF
J gene: TRBJ2-3; V gene: TRBV9; clone size: -; D gene: TRBD2; CDR3 DNA: TGTGCCAGCAGCGTCTACGGACTAGCGGGGGGGTTCACAGATACGCAGTATTTT; CDR3 protein: CASSVYGLAGGFTDTQYF
J gene: TRBJ2-1; V gene: TRBV27; clone size: -; D gene: -; CDR3 DNA: TGTGCCAGCAGCTCCGAGACTACCTACAATGAGCAGTTCTTC; CDR3 protein: CASSSETTYNEQFF
J gene: TRBJ1-5; V gene: TRBV9; clone size: -; D gene: -; CDR3 DNA: TGTGCCAGTGGGACTTCAGGCAATCAGCCCCAGCATTTT; CDR3 protein: CASGTSGNQPQHF
J gene: TRBJ1-1; V gene: TRBV30; clone size: -; D gene: TRBD1; CDR3 DNA: TGTGCCTGGACCAGACAGGGAGAAGCTTTCTTT; CDR3 protein: CAWTRQGEAFF
J gene: TRBJ2-7; V gene: TRBV9; clone size: -; D gene: -; CDR3 DNA: TGTGCCAGCAGCCTACAGCAGGGCTCCCTAGGGGAGCAGTACTTC; CDR3 protein: CASSLQQGSLGEQYF
J gene: TRBJ2-5; V gene: TRBV12-3/TRBV12-4; clone size: -; D gene: -; CDR3 DNA: TGTGCCAGCAGCCCAGGGTACGGAGAGACCCAGTACTTC; CDR3 protein: CASSPGYGETQYF
J gene: TRBJ2-7; V gene: TRBV5-1; clone size: -; D gene: -; CDR3 DNA: TGCGCCAGCAGCTCAACCCCTAGGGGCGCGGACGAGCAGTACTTC; CDR3 protein: CASSSTPRGADEQYF
J gene: TRBJ1-1; V gene: TRBV7-3; clone size: -; D gene: -; CDR3 DNA: TGTGCCAGCAGCCCCTTACAAAGGGGTACTGAAGCTTTCTTT; CDR3 protein: CASSPLQRGTEAFF
J gene: TRBJ1-2; V gene: TRBV2; clone size: -; D gene: -; CDR3 DNA: TGTGCCAGCCTCTTGACGGGGGGCACCTATGGCTACACCTTC; CDR3 protein: CASLLTGGTYGYTF
J gene: TRBJ2-1; V gene: TRBV5-1; clone size: -; D gene: TRBD1; CDR3 DNA: TGCGCCAGCAGCGACAGGGGGCCTTCCTACAATGAGCAGTTCTTC; CDR3 protein: CASSDRGPSYNEQFF
J gene: TRBJ2-7; V gene: TRBV27; clone size: -; D gene: TRBD1; CDR3 DNA: TGTGCCAGCAGTTATTCCCGACAGGGGGGTTACGAGCAGTACTTC; CDR3 protein: CASSYSRQGGYEQYF
J gene: TRBJ2-7; V gene: TRBV9; clone size: -; D gene: -; CDR3 DNA: TGTGCCAGCAGCGTCGGGACAGCGGGTGAGCAGTACTTC; CDR3 protein: CASSVGTAGEQYF
J gene: TRBJ2-7; V gene: TRBV7-3; clone size: -; D gene: -; CDR3 DNA: TGTGCCAGCAGCTCACAGGGAAACGAGCAGTACTTC; CDR3 protein: CASSSQGNEQYF
J gene: TRBJ2-5; V gene: TRBV14; clone size: -; D gene: TRBD2; CDR3 DNA: TGTGCCAGCAGCCAACCAGGACTAGCGGGGAACGCTGAGACCCAGTACTTC; CDR3 protein: CASSQPGLAGNAETQYF
J gene: TRBJ2-5; V gene: TRBV11-3; clone size: once; D gene: TRBD1; CDR3 DNA: TGTGCCAGCAGCTTCCGGGACAGTCAAGAGACCCAGTACTTC; CDR3 protein: CASSFRDSQETQYF
J gene: TRBJ1-5; V gene: TRBV6-6; clone size: many; D gene: -; CDR3 DNA: TGTGCCAGCAGTCCGGGTAGGAGCAATCAGCCCCAGCATTTT; CDR3 protein: CASSPGRSNQPQHF
J gene: TRBJ2-5; V gene: TRBV6-1; clone size: -; D gene: TRBD2; CDR3 DNA: TGTGCCAGCAGTGAAGGGCTAGCGGGGGGCCGGGGGAAAGAGACCCAGTACTTC; CDR3 protein: CASSEGLAGGRGKETQYF
J gene: TRBJ2-1; V gene: TRBV19; clone size: -; D gene: -; CDR3 DNA: TGTGCCAGTAGTATTGGCCAACGGGGTGAGCAGTTCTTC; CDR3 protein: CASSIGQRGEQFF
J gene: TRBJ2-2; V gene: TRBV21-1; clone size: -; D gene: -; CDR3 DNA: TGTGCCAGCAGATATCGAGGGGGCGGCGGGGAGCTGTTTTTT; CDR3 protein: CASRYRGGGGELFF
J gene: TRBJ2-7; V gene: TRBV6-5; clone size: once; D gene: -; CDR3 DNA: TGTGCCAGCAGTTACCTCTTAGGGGTCTCCTACGAGCAGTACTTC; CDR3 protein: CASSYLLGVSYEQYF
J gene: TRBJ2-5; V gene: TRBV19; clone size: once; D gene: -; CDR3 DNA: TGTGCCAGTAGTATAGTGGGGGCGCAAGAGACCCAGTACTTC; CDR3 protein: CASSIVGAQETQYF
J gene: TRBJ1-5; V gene: TRBV12-5; clone size: -; D gene: -; CDR3 DNA: TGTGCTAGTGGTTTAACAGGGAGCAATCAGCCCCAGCATTTT; CDR3 protein: CASGLTGSNQPQHF
J gene: TRBJ2-7; V gene: TRBV6-5; clone size: -; D gene: -; CDR3 DNA: TGTGCCAGCAGATACCCACGCGGGGGCGGGAACTACGAGCAGTACTTC; CDR3 protein: CASRYPRGGGNYEQYF
J gene: TRBJ2-2; V gene: TRBV7-9; clone size: -; D gene: TRBD2; CDR3 DNA: TGTGCCAGCAGCTTACGGACTAGCGGGGGGGCCGTGAACACCGGGGAGCTGTTTTTT; CDR3 protein: CASSLRTSGGAVNTGELFF
J gene: TRBJ2-7; V gene: TRBV5-1; clone size: -; D gene: TRBD1; CDR3 DNA: TGCGCCAGCAGCTTTACAGGGGCCGCCTACGAGCAGTACTTC; CDR3 protein: CASSFTGAAYEQYF
J gene: TRBJ2-5; V gene: TRBV13; clone size: -; D gene: -; CDR3 DNA: TGTGCCAGCAGCTCCACAGGACAGCGCCCGATGGAGACCCAGTACTTC; CDR3 protein: CASSSTGQRPMETQYF